This entry features one T cell receptor beta chain sequence. Antigen specificity is unknown. The data belong to a study of T cells after posttransplantation cyclophosphamide. Cyclophosphamide on days +3 and +4 followed busulfan-fludarabine conditioning and a marrow graft. Deletions cut 8 bases from V and 2 bases from J, with 6 bases between. In germline, CDR1 is SEHNR, CDR2 FQNEAQ (reference sequence). The length of the CDR3 is 11 residues. TCRdb keeps only in-frame clones here, not all; method: immunoSEQ multiplex PCR. Here the sample spans about 3,300 clones, roughly 77% being singletons. Regarding the study as a whole: Recipient CMV seropositivity and CMV reactivation strongly tracked TRB clonality.

This TCR came from a male patient aged 55 to 70 who received an allogeneic stem cell transplant from a related donor and was CMV-positive. Some T cells may originate from the graft donor. The chain is built from TRBV7-9 and TRBJ2-5; TRBD2 might be the D (5 bases). Sequencing was performed on PBMCs, taken about 190 days after allogeneic stem cell transplant with posttransplant cyclophosphamide. CDR3 nucleotides: TGTGCCAGCGGCGGGCAAGAGACCCAGTACTTC. Amino acid sequence: CASGGQETQYF.